This T cell receptor beta chain came from a study of memory CD4+ T cells and cytomegalovirus serostatus. This clone was recorded only once. Its specificity is unknown. Losses at the gene ends were 4 bases for V and 9 bases for J; bases not matched to a gene: 2. Germline CDR1 SGHKS, CDR2 YYEKEE (reference sequence). The CDR3 has 12 residues. Single viable CD3+CD4+CD8-CD45RO+ cells were sorted as the memory CD4+ T cells. Per the original methods: After removing out-of-frame reads, 2.3 million or so distinct TCRbeta sequences remained. Measured with immunoSEQ multiplex PCR; TCRdb has only the in-frame clones, and not every one. From that table come the V and J calls and clone size; the DNA was used to work out D and trimming. In the table there are about 58,000 clones, approximately 82% of which are singletons. General study results and limits: Of 150 to 200 reported CMV TCRbeta sequences, some 67 were found in memory CD4+ repertoires.

V usage is TRBV5-5 and J usage is TRBJ2-1, with 9 bases aligning to TRBD1. This clonotype originated in an adult in good health and CMV-seronegative. Some clones in this sample may be carry-over from other donors' samples. The sequencing sample was made of memory CD4+ T cells from blood. The CDR3 protein is CASSNRGLEQFF. The DNA of the CDR3 is TGTGCCAGCAGCAACAGGGGGCTTGAGCAGTTCTTC.